This TCR beta chain was recorded in a study of CD8+ T cells in alopecia areata. Study context: Tofacitinib ran 6 to 18 months, followed by 6 months off drug.

Germline trimming cut 3 bases from V and 5 bases from J; bases unmatched to any gene: 6. CDR3 length equals 13 residues. Germline CDR1 reads GTSNPN; CDR2 reads SVGIG (reference sequence). As concerns this clone: Its specificity is not known.

Reverse transcribed after extraction, RNA yielded cDNA as the sequencing template. This table comes from immunoSEQ multiplex PCR, and its TCRdb copy is limited to in-frame clones, with some not included. The sample includes more than 90,000 clones, approximately 59% of them seen just once. Indicated treatment: oral pan-JAK inhibitor, 5-10 mg twice daily. General study results and limits: Among the 100 top clones, expanded CD8+ clones, like scalp clonality, were significantly decreased by tofacitinib.

Sequenced here: CD8+ T cells sorted from blood, sampled at week 4, from a patient treated with tofacitinib. The receptor was derived from a human donor with alopecia areata. This rearrangement joins TRBV30 to TRBJ2-7, with TRBD1 matching over 8 bases. CDR3: CAWSPTGANEQYF. The DNA for the CDR3 is TGTGCCTGGAGCCCGACAGGGGCCAACGAGCAGTACTTC.